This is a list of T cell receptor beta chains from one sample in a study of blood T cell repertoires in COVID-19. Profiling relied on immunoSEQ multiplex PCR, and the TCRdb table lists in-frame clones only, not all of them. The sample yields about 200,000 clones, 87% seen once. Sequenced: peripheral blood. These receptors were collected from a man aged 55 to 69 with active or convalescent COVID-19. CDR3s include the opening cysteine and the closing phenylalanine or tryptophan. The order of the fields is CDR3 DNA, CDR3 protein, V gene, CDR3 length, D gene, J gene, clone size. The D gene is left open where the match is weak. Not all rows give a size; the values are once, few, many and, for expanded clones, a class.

cdr3_nt: TGCGCCAGCAGCCAAGATTCAGGGTCTGGAAACACCATATATTTT; cdr3_aa: CASSQDSGSGNTIYF; v_call: TRBV4-1; cdr3_length: 15; d_call: NA; j_call: TRBJ1-3; clone_size: few
cdr3_nt: TGTGCCAGCAGCTTAGGGGGAGACTCCGGGGAGCTGTTTTTT; cdr3_aa: CASSLGGDSGELFF; v_call: TRBV11-3; cdr3_length: 14; d_call: NA; j_call: TRBJ2-2; clone_size: NA
cdr3_nt: TGTGCCAGCAGGGGACAGGGTGGCACTGAAGCTTTCTTT; cdr3_aa: CASRGQGGTEAFF; v_call: TRBV2; cdr3_length: 13; d_call: TRBD1; j_call: TRBJ1-1; clone_size: few
cdr3_nt: TGTGCCAGCAGCTTAGGTCGGGACAGGGTTGGCTACACCTTC; cdr3_aa: CASSLGRDRVGYTF; v_call: TRBV11-2; cdr3_length: 14; d_call: TRBD1; j_call: TRBJ1-2; clone_size: NA
cdr3_nt: TGTGCCAGCAGCTTAGAAGCACAGGATCCCTATGGCTACACCTTC; cdr3_aa: CASSLEAQDPYGYTF; v_call: TRBV7-6; cdr3_length: 15; d_call: NA; j_call: TRBJ1-2; clone_size: few
cdr3_nt: TGTGCCAGCAGCCAAGACCCAGCTGGAACAGGGTTGGGGGATACGCAGTATTTT; cdr3_aa: CASSQDPAGTGLGDTQYF; v_call: TRBV14; cdr3_length: 18; d_call: NA; j_call: TRBJ2-3; clone_size: NA
cdr3_nt: TGTGCCAGCATCCCGACGGGACTGACGAACACTGAAGCTTTCTTT; cdr3_aa: CASIPTGLTNTEAFF; v_call: TRBV6-5; cdr3_length: 15; d_call: NA; j_call: TRBJ1-1; clone_size: NA
cdr3_nt: TGCGCCAGCAGCTTGGCACAGGGGGCGAATGAGCAGTTCTTC; cdr3_aa: CASSLAQGANEQFF; v_call: TRBV5-1; cdr3_length: 14; d_call: TRBD1; j_call: TRBJ2-1; clone_size: NA
cdr3_nt: TGTGCCAGCAATTTGGACAGGAACACCGGGGAGCTGTTTTTT; cdr3_aa: CASNLDRNTGELFF; v_call: TRBV2; cdr3_length: 14; d_call: NA; j_call: TRBJ2-2; clone_size: NA
cdr3_nt: TGTGCCAGCAGTTCCCGACAGGGGAGCTCCTATAATTCACCCCTCCACTTT; cdr3_aa: CASSSRQGSSYNSPLHF; v_call: TRBV27; cdr3_length: 17; d_call: TRBD1; j_call: TRBJ1-6; clone_size: NA
cdr3_nt: TGTGCCAGCAGCGCGGGGACAGGCCGACAGTTCTTC; cdr3_aa: CASSAGTGRQFF; v_call: TRBV5-6; cdr3_length: 12; d_call: TRBD1; j_call: TRBJ2-1; clone_size: NA
cdr3_nt: TGTGCCAGTAGTATACGCACACTAAGCACAGATACGCAGTATTTT; cdr3_aa: CASSIRTLSTDTQYF; v_call: TRBV19; cdr3_length: 15; d_call: NA; j_call: TRBJ2-3; clone_size: NA
cdr3_nt: TGTGCCAGCAGCCAAGACCCATGGAGAACTAGTTTCTCCTACAATGAGCAGTTCTTC; cdr3_aa: CASSQDPWRTSFSYNEQFF; v_call: TRBV3-1/TRBV3-2; cdr3_length: 19; d_call: NA; j_call: TRBJ2-1; clone_size: NA
cdr3_nt: TGCGCCAGCAGTTCCGGGGGGCAGTACTATGGCTACACCTTC; cdr3_aa: CASSSGGQYYGYTF; v_call: TRBV5-1; cdr3_length: 14; d_call: NA; j_call: TRBJ1-2; clone_size: NA
cdr3_nt: TGTGCCAGCAGTTCAAGCCGTCCTGGGGCCAACGTCCTGACTTTC; cdr3_aa: CASSSSRPGANVLTF; v_call: TRBV6-5; cdr3_length: 15; d_call: NA; j_call: TRBJ2-6; clone_size: NA
cdr3_nt: TGTGCCAGCAGTGAGCCCGGACAGAACACTGAAGCTTTCTTT; cdr3_aa: CASSEPGQNTEAFF; v_call: TRBV6-1; cdr3_length: 14; d_call: NA; j_call: TRBJ1-1; clone_size: NA
cdr3_nt: TGTGCCACCCCAAATGGAGAGAGGATTTATGGCTACACCTTC; cdr3_aa: CATPNGERIYGYTF; v_call: TRBV24-1; cdr3_length: 14; d_call: NA; j_call: TRBJ1-2; clone_size: NA
cdr3_nt: TGTGCCAGCAGCCGGCCCGGCGGGGACACTGAAGCTTTCTTT; cdr3_aa: CASSRPGGDTEAFF; v_call: TRBV3-1/TRBV3-2; cdr3_length: 14; d_call: NA; j_call: TRBJ1-1; clone_size: NA
cdr3_nt: TGCAGCGTTGACCCCCGGACACCCCCGCGGAATAGCAATCAGCCCCAGCATTTT; cdr3_aa: CSVDPRTPPRNSNQPQHF; v_call: TRBV29-1; cdr3_length: 18; d_call: NA; j_call: TRBJ1-5; clone_size: NA
cdr3_nt: TGTGCCAGCAGCTTCCACAAGGGGCTTAACACTGAAGCTTTCTTT; cdr3_aa: CASSFHKGLNTEAFF; v_call: TRBV12-1; cdr3_length: 15; d_call: NA; j_call: TRBJ1-1; clone_size: few
cdr3_nt: TGTGCCAGCCGTCCAGGGGGCAATCAGCCCCAGCATTTT; cdr3_aa: CASRPGGNQPQHF; v_call: TRBV19; cdr3_length: 13; d_call: NA; j_call: TRBJ1-5; clone_size: NA
cdr3_nt: TGCGCCAGCAGCCACCGACGAGGGGGACTAGCGGGGGGGCTCGACAATGAGCAGTTCTTC; cdr3_aa: CASSHRRGGLAGGLDNEQFF; v_call: TRBV4-1; cdr3_length: 20; d_call: TRBD2; j_call: TRBJ2-1; clone_size: few
cdr3_nt: TGCGCCAGCAGCGCACCGATTTCCGGAGTACAATACAATGAGCAGTTCTTC; cdr3_aa: CASSAPISGVQYNEQFF; v_call: TRBV5-1; cdr3_length: 17; d_call: NA; j_call: TRBJ2-1; clone_size: once
cdr3_nt: TGTGCCAGCAGCCTTAAGGGGGCTGGGGCCAACGTCCTGACTTTC; cdr3_aa: CASSLKGAGANVLTF; v_call: TRBV3-1/TRBV3-2; cdr3_length: 15; d_call: NA; j_call: TRBJ2-6; clone_size: NA
cdr3_nt: TGCGCCAGCAGCCGGGGGCCCGTCGGGGAAAAACTGTTTTTT; cdr3_aa: CASSRGPVGEKLFF; v_call: TRBV4-1; cdr3_length: 14; d_call: NA; j_call: TRBJ1-4; clone_size: NA
cdr3_nt: TGTGCCACCCAACCGGGAGGGGCCAACGTCCTGACTTTC; cdr3_aa: CATQPGGANVLTF; v_call: TRBV18; cdr3_length: 13; d_call: NA; j_call: TRBJ2-6; clone_size: NA
cdr3_nt: TGTGCCTGGAGGGCATGGGGCAGGGGCACTGAAGCTTTCTTT; cdr3_aa: CAWRAWGRGTEAFF; v_call: TRBV30; cdr3_length: 14; d_call: NA; j_call: TRBJ1-1; clone_size: NA
cdr3_nt: TGTGCCAGCAGTCCACAGGGCAGCCATGGAAATCAGCCCCAGCATTTT; cdr3_aa: CASSPQGSHGNQPQHF; v_call: TRBV2; cdr3_length: 16; d_call: NA; j_call: TRBJ1-5; clone_size: NA
cdr3_nt: TGTGCCAGCAGCTTCGGGGACAGGGTTAGTGAAAAACTGTTTTTT; cdr3_aa: CASSFGDRVSEKLFF; v_call: TRBV7-9; cdr3_length: 15; d_call: TRBD1; j_call: TRBJ1-4; clone_size: few